This TCR beta chain was sequenced during a study of response to subunit inactivated influenza vaccine. Study-level findings and limits: That few new T cells are recruited by each seasonal influenza vaccination was the authors' suggestion.

In TCRdb, the RT-PCR reads were re-called with MiXCR into one record per CDR3 protein. The profile covers 500,000 to 600,000 distinct CDR3 sequences, with approximately 7.7% appearing a single time and approximately 13% taken by the ten largest. V lost 2 bases and J lost 4; bases outside the gene matches: 7. This CDR3 spans 16 amino acids. This clonotype was counted only a few times. No antigen is known for it. The sequence derives from a man aged 45 to 75 who received an inactivated influenza vaccine. The source was PBMCs from blood, collected less than 30 months after vaccination. The rearrangement uses TRBV6-7 and TRBJ2-1; 8 bases map to TRBD2. TRBV6-7 is placed among ORFs of uncertain function. CDR3 DNA sequence: TGTGCCAGCAGTTACCCACTAGCGGAACCATACAATGAGCAGTTCTTC. Its protein is CASSYPLAEPYNEQFF.